This T cell receptor (beta chain) is drawn from a study of CD8 T cells in ankylosing spondylitis. TCRdb re-derived calls from the 5' RACE reads in MiXCR, one entry per CDR3 protein. Of almost 250,000 distinct CDR3 sequences detected, under 35% appear once; the ten largest clones hold around 4.5%. Between the trimmed V and J ends, which lost 3 bases and 8 bases, there was a span of 14 bases. There are 14 residues in the CDR3. The germline V gene encodes CDR1 SGHDN and CDR2 FVKESK. Sequencing was done on a sample of blood, either unsorted or a sorted T cell fraction (not recorded which). The rearrangement links TRBV14 to TRBJ2-1, with D possibly being TRBD1 (6 bases). The TCR was taken from a male donor with ankylosing spondylitis or in good health (not recorded which). CDR3 sequence (DNA): TGTGCCAGCAGCCAGTACAGGGCGGGTGATGAGCAGTTCTTC. This encodes CASSQYRAGDEQFF.